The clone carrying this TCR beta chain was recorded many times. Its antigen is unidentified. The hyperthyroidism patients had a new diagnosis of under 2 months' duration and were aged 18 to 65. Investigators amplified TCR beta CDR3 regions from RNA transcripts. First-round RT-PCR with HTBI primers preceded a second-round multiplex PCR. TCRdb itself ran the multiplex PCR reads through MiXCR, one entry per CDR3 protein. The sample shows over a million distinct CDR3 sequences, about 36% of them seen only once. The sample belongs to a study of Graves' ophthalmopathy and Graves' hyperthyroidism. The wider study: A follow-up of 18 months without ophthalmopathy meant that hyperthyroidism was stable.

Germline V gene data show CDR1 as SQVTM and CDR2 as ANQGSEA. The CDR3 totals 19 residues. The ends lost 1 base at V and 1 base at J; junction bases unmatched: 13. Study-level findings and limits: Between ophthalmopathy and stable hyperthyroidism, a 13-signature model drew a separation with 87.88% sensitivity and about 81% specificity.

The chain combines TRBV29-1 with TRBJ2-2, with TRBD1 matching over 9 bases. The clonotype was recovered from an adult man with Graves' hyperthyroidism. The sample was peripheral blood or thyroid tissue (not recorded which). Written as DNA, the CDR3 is TGCAGCGTTGAAGGGTCGGGACAGGGCCGAATATGGAACACCGGGGAGCTGTTTTTT. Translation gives CSVEGSGQGRIWNTGELFF.